This TCR beta chain comes out of a study of T cells in Graves' hyperthyroidism and ophthalmopathy. From RNA transcripts, TCR beta CDR3 regions were amplified. First-round RT-PCR of the TCR CDR3 relied on the HTBI primer set. TCRdb reprocessed the multiplex PCR reads via MiXCR and lists one record per CDR3 protein. The table has a few hundred thousand distinct CDR3 sequences, 15% to 18% seen once. Germline CDR1 reads SGHVS; CDR2 reads FNYEAQ. The CDR3 covers 15 residues. V lost 4 bases, J lost 2 bases, and 12 bases lay in between. The definition of stable Graves' hyperthyroidism was no ophthalmopathy progression within 18 months. Lactation, pregnancy, other autoimmune disease or uncontrolled infection excluded patients. The source of the PBMCs was 8.5 to 10 ml of fresh peripheral blood. Many counts were recorded for this clonotype.

The sequence derives from a woman aged 30 to 39 with Graves' hyperthyroidism. V and J are TRBV7-6 and TRBJ2-1; D may be TRBD1 (6 bases). Sequencing used blood. Here the CDR3 reads CASSSKQGTYNEQFF. For the CDR3, the DNA is TGTGCCAGCAGCTCTAAACAGGGCACCTACAATGAGCAGTTCTTC.